This T cell receptor beta chain was recorded in a study of blood T cell repertoires in COVID-19. Looking at the study overall: Spain, Italy and the United States supplied samples that represented acute and convalescent COVID-19. In each case, the material was cDNA or gDNA derived from T cells, B-cell-depleted T cells, or PBMCs.

The count of this clone is one. The CDR3 length is 11 residues. With 6 bases removed from V and 9 bases from J, the gap between germline ends came to 11 bases. Methods used by the authors: Using reference gene primer amplification, nucleated cell counts were estimated. Profiling relied on immunoSEQ multiplex PCR, and the TCRdb table lists in-frame clones only, not all of them. The V and J calls and clone size were taken over from that table, and D and trimming were inferred from the DNA. The repertoire holds around 320,000 clones, with 85% as singletons. Sequencing was carried out using peripheral blood. This sequence originates from a human donor in a cohort sampled during active COVID-19. This chain links TRBV12-3 or TRBV12-4 with TRBJ1-1; no firm D call. The CDR3 bases are TGTGCCAGCAGAAAAACTAAGAAAGCTTTCTTT. Its protein is CASRKTKKAFF.